Each of the 8 T cell receptor beta chains below was sequenced from the same sample in a study of T cell responses to AZD1222 COVID-19 vaccine. Sequencing was performed with immunoSEQ multiplex PCR; in TCRdb, only in-frame clones are kept and a portion is missing. The sample lists some 200,000 clones, approximately 95% occurring once. The sample here was peripheral blood, taken on day 0 of AZD1222 vaccination. The receptors were sampled from an adult in good health.

Note on this clone: This sample includes further DNA sequences coding for the same CDR3. J is TRBJ2-2 and V is TRBV18; 9 nucleotides line up with TRBD1. Looked up from germline, CDR1 is KGHSH and CDR2 is LQKENI. The junction had 3 bases not matched to a gene; V was cut back by 2 bases and J by 5 bases. There are 15 residues in the CDR3. DNA for the CDR3: TGTGCCAGCTCACCAGGGACAGGGAATACCGGGGAGCTGTTTTTT. Amino acids: CASSPGTGNTGELFF.

This chain uses TRBV7-9 with TRBJ2-1, with D possibly matching TRBD2 (6 bases). CDR3 length: 15 residues. Per germline, CDR1 SEHNR and CDR2 FQNEAQ (reference sequence). V was cut by 1 base and J by 2 bases, with 9 bases left in between. CDR3 sequence reads: CASSLGRDTYNEQFF. DNA for the CDR3: TGTGCCAGCAGCTTAGGGAGGGATACCTACAATGAGCAGTTCTTC.

The chain employs TRBV19 and TRBJ1-2; D perhaps matches TRBD1 (5 bases). Per germline, CDR1 LNHDA and CDR2 SQIVND (reference sequence). The V end lost 8 bases, the J end lost 7 bases, and 20 bases lay between the germline ends. This CDR3 contains 14 residues. The CDR3 sequence is CASYSQVPGGGYTF. CDR3 bases: TGTGCCAGTTATTCACAGGTCCCTGGTGGTGGCTACACCTTC.

V usage is TRBV29-1 and J usage is TRBJ1-1, with unresolved D. The V gene's germline CDR1 is SQVTM and CDR2 ANQGSEA. The ends were cut back, 4 bases at V and 1 base at J, with 7 bases in the middle. The length of the CDR3 is 12 residues. The CDR3 DNA sequence: TGCAGCGTTGTAGAACGGAACACTGAAGCTTTCTTT. It codes for CSVVERNTEAFF. The whole variable domain, filled in from reference TRBV29-1 and TRBJ1-1, reads SAVISQKPSRDICQRGTSLTIQCQVDSQVTMMFWYRQQPGQSLTLIATANQGSEATYESGFVIDKFPISRPNLTFSTLTVSNMSPEDSSIYLCSVVERNTEAFFGQGTRLTVV.

V usage is TRBV5-1 and J usage is TRBJ1-2; the D gene is possibly TRBD1 (5 bases). V lost 1 base and J lost 6, with 13 bases in between. Germline CDR1 SGHRS, CDR2 YFSETQ. This CDR3 has 14 amino acids. The CDR3 protein is CASSLNRGSDGYTF. CDR3 coding DNA: TGCGCCAGCAGCTTGAATCGGGGCTCTGATGGCTACACCTTC.

The rearrangement uses TRBV5-1 and TRBJ1-4; D may be TRBD1 (5 bases). The CDR3 runs 13 residues. V dropped 4 bases and J dropped 4 bases, with 8 bases sitting between them. The V gene's germline CDR1 is SGHRS and CDR2 YFSETQ. The DNA of the CDR3 is TGCGCCAGCAGCGTAGACAGTAATGAAAAACTGTTTTTT. Its translation: CASSVDSNEKLFF.

This chain connects TRBV7-9 to TRBJ2-3; D uncertain. The V gene's germline CDR1 is SEHNR and CDR2 FQNEAQ (reference sequence). The CDR3 is 14 amino acids. V shed 1 base and J shed 2 bases, with 7 bases lying between them. The CDR3 protein is CASSLGHLTDTQYF. The CDR3 nucleotides read TGTGCCAGCAGCTTAGGACACCTCACAGATACGCAGTATTTT.

V usage is TRBV11-2 and J usage is TRBJ1-5; D remains unclear. The CDR3 loop spans 14 amino acids. Trimming took off 5 bases at V and 10 bases at J, with 18 bases between the two ends. Germline V CDR1 and CDR2: SGHAT, FQNNGV. The CDR3 bases are TGTGCCAGCAGCCCCGGACCCGTCTCTGAACCCCAGCATTTT. It translates to CASSPGPVSEPQHF.